The entry below describes one T cell receptor (beta chain). Its antigen is unidentified. The entry originates in a study of response to subunit inactivated influenza vaccine. Study-wide findings and caveats: The authors suggested that few new T cells are recruited per seasonal influenza vaccination.

TCRdb itself ran the RT-PCR reads through MiXCR, one entry per CDR3 protein. The sample yields about 700,000 distinct CDR3 sequences, approximately 15% seen once. Germline values: CDR1 DFQATT, CDR2 SNEGSKA (reference sequence). This CDR3 has 13 amino acids. V gave up 0 bases and J gave up 6 bases, with 10 bases separating them. V is TRBV20-1 and J is TRBJ2-3; D unresolved. Sequencing used PBMCs from blood, obtained roughly 12 days after vaccination. The TCR was taken from a man aged 45-60 years who received an inactivated influenza vaccine. The CDR3 DNA follows: TGCAGTGCTAGAGATTTGTGGGCTGATACGCAGTATTTT. Amino acids: CSARDLWADTQYF.